The T cell receptor beta chain under discussion was sequenced for a study of blood T cells in healthy people across ages. Note on this clonotype: Its specificity is unknown.

With a J-beta primer mix and a sample-barcoded 5' primer, a second PCR ran about 7 to 11 cycles. Template switching added a 12-random-nucleotide identifier to every cDNA molecule. Each of the samples gave a minimum of 2.5 million paired-end reads that contained CDR3. Using its own MiXCR run on the 5' RACE reads, TCRdb lists one record per CDR3 protein. The sample carries around 780,000 distinct CDR3 sequences, roughly three fifths recorded once. General observations from the study: The recorded TCR beta diversity per million T cells decreased in a roughly linear manner with age.

Those donating, healthy Caucasian individuals from Russia, were aged roughly 6 to 90. The TCR sequence derives from a man in his forties in good health. The source material was blood.

The CDR3 sequence is CASTRLAGDYNEQFF. The CDR3 coding sequence is TGTGCCAGCACAAGACTAGCGGGAGACTACAATGAGCAGTTCTTC. The chain combines TRBV2 with TRBJ2-1; 12 bases are shared with TRBD2. In germline, CDR1 is SNHLY, CDR2 FYNNEI. The CDR3 has 15 amino acids. J was trimmed by 3 bases and V by 7 bases; bases with no gene match: 4.